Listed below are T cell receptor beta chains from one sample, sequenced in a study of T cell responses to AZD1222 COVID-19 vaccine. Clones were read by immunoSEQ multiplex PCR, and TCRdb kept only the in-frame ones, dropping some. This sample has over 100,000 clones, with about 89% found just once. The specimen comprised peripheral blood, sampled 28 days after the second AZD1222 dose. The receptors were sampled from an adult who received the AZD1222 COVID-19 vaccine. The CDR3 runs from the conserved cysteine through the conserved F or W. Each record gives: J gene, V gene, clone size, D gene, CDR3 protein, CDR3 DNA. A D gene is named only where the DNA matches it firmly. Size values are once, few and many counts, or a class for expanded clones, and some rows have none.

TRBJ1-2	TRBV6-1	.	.	CASSEAQGWNYGYTF	TGTGCCAGCAGTGAAGCGCAGGGTTGGAACTATGGCTACACCTTC
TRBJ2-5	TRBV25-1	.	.	CASSDGDRETQYF	TGTGCCAGCAGTGACGGGGACCGGGAGACCCAGTACTTC
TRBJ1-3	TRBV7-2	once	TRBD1	CASSPTGTGTRNTIYF	TGTGCCAGCAGCCCCACCGGGACAGGGACGAGAAACACCATATATTTT
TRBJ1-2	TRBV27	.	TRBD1	CASSLSGQGANYGYTF	TGTGCCAGCAGCTTATCCGGACAGGGAGCTAACTATGGCTACACCTTC
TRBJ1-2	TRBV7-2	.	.	CASSRVQGDYGYTF	TGTGCCAGCAGCCGTGTACAGGGAGACTATGGCTACACCTTC
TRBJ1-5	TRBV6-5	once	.	CASNQEFGQPQHF	TGTGCCAGTAATCAGGAGTTCGGACAGCCCCAGCATTTT
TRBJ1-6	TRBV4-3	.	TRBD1	CASSQYRGRGGSPLHF	TGCGCCAGCAGCCAGTACAGGGGGCGAGGGGGATCACCCCTCCACTTT
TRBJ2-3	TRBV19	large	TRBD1	CASREGQGSTDTQYF	TGTGCCAGTAGGGAAGGACAGGGTTCGACAGATACGCAGTATTTT
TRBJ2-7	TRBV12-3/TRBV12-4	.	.	CASSSGGTREYF	TGTGCCAGCAGTTCTGGGGGGACACGCGAGTACTTC
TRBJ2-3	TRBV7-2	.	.	CASSLGWTDTQYF	TGTGCCAGCAGCTTAGGATGGACAGATACGCAGTATTTT
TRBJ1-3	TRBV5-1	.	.	CASSPAPGNTIYF	TGCGCCAGCAGCCCGGCACCTGGAAACACCATATATTTT
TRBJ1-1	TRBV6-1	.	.	CASSELDGYRYTEAFF	TGTGCCAGCAGTGAACTGGACGGATACCGGTACACTGAAGCTTTCTTT
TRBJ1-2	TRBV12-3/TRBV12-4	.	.	CASSLALMRGTFF	TGTGCCAGCAGTTTAGCGCTAATGCGAGGGACTTTCTTC
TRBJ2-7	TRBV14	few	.	CASSQVRYEQYF	TGTGCCAGCAGCCAGGTCCGATACGAGCAGTACTTC
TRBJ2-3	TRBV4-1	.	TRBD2	CASSQGEGFTDTQYF	TGCGCCAGCAGCCAAGGGGAGGGCTTCACAGATACGCAGTATTTT
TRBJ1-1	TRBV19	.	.	CASSKEGRDTEAFF	TGTGCCAGTAGTAAGGAGGGGAGAGACACTGAAGCTTTCTTT
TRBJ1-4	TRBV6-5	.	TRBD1	CASSPGTGHEKLFF	TGTGCCAGCAGCCCCGGGACAGGGCACGAAAAACTGTTTTTT
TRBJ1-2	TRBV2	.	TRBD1	CATYGQGYGYTF	TGTGCCACTTATGGACAGGGCTATGGCTACACCTTC
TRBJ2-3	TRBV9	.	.	CASSVGGSTDTQYF	TGTGCCAGCAGCGTAGGCGGAAGCACAGATACGCAGTATTTT
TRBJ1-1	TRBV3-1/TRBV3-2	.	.	CASSLVTAAALNTEAFF	TGTGCCAGCAGCCTCGTAACAGCCGCCGCCTTGAACACTGAAGCTTTCTTT
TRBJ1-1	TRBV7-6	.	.	CASSSKVNTEAFF	TGTGCCAGCAGCTCGAAGGTGAACACTGAAGCTTTCTTT
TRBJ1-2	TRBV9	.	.	CASSQTGFEGYTF	TGTGCCAGCAGCCAGACAGGATTCGAAGGCTACACCTTC
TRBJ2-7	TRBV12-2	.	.	CASPLLCRDNYEQYF	TGTGCAAGTCCCCTCCTTTGTCGGGACAACTACGAGCAGTACTTC
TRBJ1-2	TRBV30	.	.	CAWSVGGGNNYGYTF	TGTGCCTGGAGTGTTGGGGGTGGGAATAACTATGGCTACACCTTC
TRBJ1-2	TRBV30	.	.	CAWSVLGAYGYTF	TGTGCCTGGAGTGTACTGGGGGCCTATGGCTACACCTTC
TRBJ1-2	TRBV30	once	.	CAWSFNYGYTF	TGTGCCTGGAGTTTTAACTATGGCTACACCTTC
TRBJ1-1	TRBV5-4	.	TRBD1	CASSLRDSTEAFF	TGTGCCAGCAGCTTGCGGGACAGCACTGAAGCTTTCTTT
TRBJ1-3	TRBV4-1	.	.	CASSQDWARATIYF	TGCGCCAGCAGCCAAGATTGGGCCCGAGCCACCATATATTTT
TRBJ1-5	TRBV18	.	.	CASSPSAGGSNQPQHF	TGTGCCAGCTCACCATCTGCCGGGGGTAGCAATCAGCCCCAGCATTTT